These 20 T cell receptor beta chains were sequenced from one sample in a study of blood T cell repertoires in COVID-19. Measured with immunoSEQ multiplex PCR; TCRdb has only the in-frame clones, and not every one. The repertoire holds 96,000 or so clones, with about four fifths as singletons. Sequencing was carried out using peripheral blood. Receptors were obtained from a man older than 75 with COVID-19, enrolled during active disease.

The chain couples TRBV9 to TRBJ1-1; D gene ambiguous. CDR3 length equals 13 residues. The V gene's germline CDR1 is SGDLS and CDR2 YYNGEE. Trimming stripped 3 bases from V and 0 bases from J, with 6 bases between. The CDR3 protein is CASSDGVNTEAFF. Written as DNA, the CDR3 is TGTGCCAGCAGCGACGGGGTGAACACTGAAGCTTTCTTT.

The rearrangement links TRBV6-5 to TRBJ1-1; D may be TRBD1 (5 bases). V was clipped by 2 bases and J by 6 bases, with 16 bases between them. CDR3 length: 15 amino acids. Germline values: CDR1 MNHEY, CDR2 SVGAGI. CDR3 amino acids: CASSYERGGRAEAFF. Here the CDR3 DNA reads TGTGCCAGCAGTTACGAGAGGGGAGGACGCGCTGAAGCTTTCTTT.

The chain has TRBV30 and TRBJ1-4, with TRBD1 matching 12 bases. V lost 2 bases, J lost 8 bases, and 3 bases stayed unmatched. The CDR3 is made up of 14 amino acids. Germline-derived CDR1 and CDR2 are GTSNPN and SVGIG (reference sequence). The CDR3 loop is CAWSTGQGAEKLFF. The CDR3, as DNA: TGTGCCTGGAGTACGGGACAGGGGGCCGAAAAACTGTTTTTT. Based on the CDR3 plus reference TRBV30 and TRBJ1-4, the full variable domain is SQTIHQWPATLVQPVGSPLSLECTVEGTSNPNLYWYRQAAGRGLQLLFYSVGIGQISSEVPQNLSASRPQDRQFILSSKKLLLSDSGFYLCAWSTGQGAEKLFFGSGTQLSVL.

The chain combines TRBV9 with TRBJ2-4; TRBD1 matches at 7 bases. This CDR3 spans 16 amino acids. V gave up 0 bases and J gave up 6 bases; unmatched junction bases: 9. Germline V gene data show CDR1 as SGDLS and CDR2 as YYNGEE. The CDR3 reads CASSVADHRGRNIQYF. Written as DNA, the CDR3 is TGTGCCAGCAGCGTAGCAGATCACAGGGGTAGAAACATTCAGTACTTC.

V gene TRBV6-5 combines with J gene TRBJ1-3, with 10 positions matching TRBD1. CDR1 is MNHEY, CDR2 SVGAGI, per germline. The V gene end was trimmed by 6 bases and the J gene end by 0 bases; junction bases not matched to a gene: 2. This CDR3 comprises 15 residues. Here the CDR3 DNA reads TGTGCCAGCAGGACAGGGGGCACCTCTGGAAACACCATATATTTT. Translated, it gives CASRTGGTSGNTIYF.

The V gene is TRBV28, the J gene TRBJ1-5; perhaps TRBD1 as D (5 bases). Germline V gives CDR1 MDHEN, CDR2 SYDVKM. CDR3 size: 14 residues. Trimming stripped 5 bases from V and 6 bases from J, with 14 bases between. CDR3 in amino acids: CASSDFGGGQPQHF. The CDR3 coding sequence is TGTGCCAGCAGTGATTTTGGGGGGGGTCAGCCCCAGCATTTT.

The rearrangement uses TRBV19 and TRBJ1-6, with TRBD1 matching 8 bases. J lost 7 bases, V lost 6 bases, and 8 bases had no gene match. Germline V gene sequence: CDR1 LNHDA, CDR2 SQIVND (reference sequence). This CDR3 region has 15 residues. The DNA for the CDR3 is TGTGCCAGTAGGAACGGACAGGGATCCAATTCACCCCTCCACTTT. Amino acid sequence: CASRNGQGSNSPLHF.

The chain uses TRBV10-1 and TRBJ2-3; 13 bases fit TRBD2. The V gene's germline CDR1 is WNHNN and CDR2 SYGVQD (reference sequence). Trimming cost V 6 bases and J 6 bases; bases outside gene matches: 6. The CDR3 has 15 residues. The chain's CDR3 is CASSAGTSGIDTQYF. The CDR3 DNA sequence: TGCGCCAGCAGCGCCGGGACTAGCGGGATTGATACGCAGTATTTT.

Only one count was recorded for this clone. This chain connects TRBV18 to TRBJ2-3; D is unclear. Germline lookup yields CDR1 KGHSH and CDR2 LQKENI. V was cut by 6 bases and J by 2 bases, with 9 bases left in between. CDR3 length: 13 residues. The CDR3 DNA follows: TGTGCCAGCTCGCTATCCTTCACAGATACGCAGTATTTT. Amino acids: CASSLSFTDTQYF.

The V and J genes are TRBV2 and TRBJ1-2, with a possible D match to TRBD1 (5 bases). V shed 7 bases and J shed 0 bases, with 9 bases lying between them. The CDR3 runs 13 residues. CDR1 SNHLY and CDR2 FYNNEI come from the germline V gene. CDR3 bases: TGTGCCAGCATCAAGGGGCCTAACTATGGCTACACCTTC. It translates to CASIKGPNYGYTF. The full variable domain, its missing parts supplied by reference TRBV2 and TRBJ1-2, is EPEVTQTPSHQVTQMGQEVILRCVPISNHLYFYWYRQILGQKVEFLVSFYNNEISEKSEIFDDQFSVERPDGSNFTLKIRSTKLEDSAMYFCASIKGPNYGYTFGSGTRLTVV.

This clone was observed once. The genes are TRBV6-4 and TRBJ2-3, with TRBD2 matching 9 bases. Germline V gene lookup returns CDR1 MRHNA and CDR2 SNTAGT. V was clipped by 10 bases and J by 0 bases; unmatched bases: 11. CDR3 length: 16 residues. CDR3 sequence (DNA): TGTGCCACCCCACGAACCGGGACTAGCAGCACAGATACGCAGTATTTT. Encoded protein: CATPRTGTSSTDTQYF.

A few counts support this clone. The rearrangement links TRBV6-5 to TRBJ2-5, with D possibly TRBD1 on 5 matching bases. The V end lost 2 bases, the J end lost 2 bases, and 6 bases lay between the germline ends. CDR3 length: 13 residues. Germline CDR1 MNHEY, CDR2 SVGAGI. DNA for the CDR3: TGTGCCAGCAGTTACGCAGGGCAAGAGACCCAGTACTTC. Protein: CASSYAGQETQYF.

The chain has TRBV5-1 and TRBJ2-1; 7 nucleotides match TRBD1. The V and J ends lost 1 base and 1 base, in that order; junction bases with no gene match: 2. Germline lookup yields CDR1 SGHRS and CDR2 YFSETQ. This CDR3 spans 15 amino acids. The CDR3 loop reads CASSLQGDSYNEQFF. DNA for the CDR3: TGCGCCAGCAGCTTGCAGGGGGATTCCTACAATGAGCAGTTCTTC.

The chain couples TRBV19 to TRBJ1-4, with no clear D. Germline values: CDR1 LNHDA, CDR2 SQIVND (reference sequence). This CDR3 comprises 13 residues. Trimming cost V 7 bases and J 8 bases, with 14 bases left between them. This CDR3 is CASKKTTVEKLFF. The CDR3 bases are TGTGCCAGTAAAAAAACCACGGTGGAAAAACTGTTTTTT.

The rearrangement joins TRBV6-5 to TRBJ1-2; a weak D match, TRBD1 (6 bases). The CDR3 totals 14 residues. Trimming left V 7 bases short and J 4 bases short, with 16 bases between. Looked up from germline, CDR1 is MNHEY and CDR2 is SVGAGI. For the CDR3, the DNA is TGTGCCAGCACGGTAGGGGGAGGGGGCTATGGCTACACCTTC. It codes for CASTVGGGGYGYTF.

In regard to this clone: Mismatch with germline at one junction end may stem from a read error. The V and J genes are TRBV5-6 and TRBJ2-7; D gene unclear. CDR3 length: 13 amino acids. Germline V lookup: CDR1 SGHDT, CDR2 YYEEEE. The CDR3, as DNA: TGTGCCAGCAGCCAGTCCCCACGCGCTGTGAGGCACTTC. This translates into CASSQSPRAVRHF.

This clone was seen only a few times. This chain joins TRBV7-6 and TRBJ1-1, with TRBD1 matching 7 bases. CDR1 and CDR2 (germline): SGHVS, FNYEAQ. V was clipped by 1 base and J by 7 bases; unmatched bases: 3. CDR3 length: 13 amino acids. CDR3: CASSLEQGREAFF. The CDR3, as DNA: TGTGCCAGCAGCTTAGAACAGGGGCGTGAAGCTTTCTTT.

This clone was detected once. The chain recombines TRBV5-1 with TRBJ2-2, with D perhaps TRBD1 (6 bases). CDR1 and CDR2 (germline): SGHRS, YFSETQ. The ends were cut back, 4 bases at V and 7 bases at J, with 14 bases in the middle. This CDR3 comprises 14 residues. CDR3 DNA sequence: TGCGCCAGCAGCGCCACAGGGATGGTCGGGGAGCTGTTTTTT. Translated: CASSATGMVGELFF.

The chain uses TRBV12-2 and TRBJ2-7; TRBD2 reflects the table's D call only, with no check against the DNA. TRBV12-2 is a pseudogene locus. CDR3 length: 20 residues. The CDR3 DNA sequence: TGTGCAAGTCGCTTAGCGTTTGTTTTTCTCCTAGCGGGAGTTTTAAACGAGCAGTACTTC. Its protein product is CASRLAFVFLLAGVLNEQYF.

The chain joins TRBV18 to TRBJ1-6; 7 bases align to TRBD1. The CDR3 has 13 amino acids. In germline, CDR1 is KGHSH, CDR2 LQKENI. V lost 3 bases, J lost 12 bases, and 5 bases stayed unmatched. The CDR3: CASSPGQTVPLHF. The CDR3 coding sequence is TGTGCCAGCTCACCGGGACAGACAGTACCCCTCCACTTT.